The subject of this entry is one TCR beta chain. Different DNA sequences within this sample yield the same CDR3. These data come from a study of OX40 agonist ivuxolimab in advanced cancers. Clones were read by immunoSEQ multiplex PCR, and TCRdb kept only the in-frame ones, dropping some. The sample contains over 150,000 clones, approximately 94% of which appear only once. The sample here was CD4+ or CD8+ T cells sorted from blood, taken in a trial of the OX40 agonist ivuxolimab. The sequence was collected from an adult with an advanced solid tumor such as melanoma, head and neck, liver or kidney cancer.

The DNA of the CDR3 is TGTGCCAGCAGTTCGCCTGCGACACGATGGGGCTACACCTTC. Encoded protein: CASSSPATRWGYTF. V and J are TRBV28 and TRBJ1-2; D uncertain. V lost 4 bases and J 8 bases, leaving 17 bases between the germline ends. The CDR3 has 14 amino acids. CDR1 and CDR2 (germline): MDHEN, SYDVKM.